The 23 T cell receptor beta chains below come from one sample, sequenced in a study of T-cell reconstitution after alpha-beta-depleted transplantation in children. Preparation of the TCRbeta library used unique molecular identifiers. TCRdb reprocessed the PCR reads via MiXCR and lists one record per CDR3 protein. The sample holds around 140,000 distinct CDR3 sequences, 8% to 10% seen once. The source material was PBMCs, mostly from graft donor cells, sampled 180 days after TCRalphabeta/CD19-depleted stem cell transplant. These receptors were taken from a female patient aged 2-9 years who had a stem cell transplant for congenital amegakaryocytic thrombocytopenia, so the T cells may come from the graft donor.

The V gene is TRBV7-9, the J gene TRBJ2-1; 7 bases are a match to TRBD2. Per germline, CDR1 SEHNR and CDR2 FQNEAQ (reference sequence). V trimming: 5 bases; J trimming: 5 bases; junction bases outside the gene matches: 6. The CDR3 length is 14 residues. The CDR3 spells CASSAGLTDNEQFF. The CDR3, as DNA: TGTGCCAGCAGCGCGGGACTAACAGACAATGAGCAGTTCTTC.

A few counts support this clonotype. The chain recombines TRBV20-1 with TRBJ1-2; 7 nucleotides agree with TRBD1. With V trimmed by 0 bases and J by 5 bases, 6 bases remained unmatched. This CDR3 spans 14 amino acids. CDR1 is DFQATT, CDR2 SNEGSKA, per germline (reference sequence). CDR3 in DNA: TGCAGTGCTAGAGAGGGCGGGACAGCTTATGGCTACACCTTC. Its protein product is CSAREGGTAYGYTF.

This clonotype occurred a few times. The chain uses TRBV6-5 and TRBJ2-5; D uncertain. This CDR3 contains 13 residues. With 0 bases removed from V and 6 bases from J, the gap between germline ends came to 8 bases. The germline V gene encodes CDR1 MNHEY and CDR2 SVGAGI. The CDR3 loop reads CASSYSVEKTQYF. CDR3 in DNA: TGTGCCAGCAGTTACTCGGTGGAAAAGACCCAGTACTTC.

This clonotype appeared many times. CDR3 coding DNA: TGTGCCAGCAGCTTGAGCGGGAGTGGGGTAGATACGCAGTATTTT. It translates to CASSLSGSGVDTQYF. The chain has TRBV7-9 and TRBJ2-3, with 8 bases fitting TRBD2. This CDR3 contains 15 residues. The V gene's germline CDR1 is SEHNR and CDR2 FQNEAQ (reference sequence). Losses at the gene ends were 3 bases for V and 5 bases for J; bases not matched to a gene: 7.

This rearrangement joins TRBV6-2 or TRBV6-3 to TRBJ2-3; D is uncertain. The CDR3 is 15 residues long. Per germline, CDR1 MNHEY and CDR2 SVGEGT. Between the trimmed V and J ends, which lost 6 bases and 3 bases, there was a span of 16 bases. The CDR3 here is CASRAGGQITDTQYF. The CDR3 bases are TGTGCCAGCAGAGCTGGCGGCCAGATTACAGATACGCAGTATTTT.

Here the CDR3 reads CASSLGSGNYGYTF. The CDR3 nucleotides read TGTGCCAGCAGCTTAGGATCGGGAAACTATGGCTACACCTTC. This chain joins TRBV7-2 and TRBJ1-2; D call uncertain. CDR1 SGHTA and CDR2 FQGNSA come from the germline V gene. The CDR3 has 14 residues. Trimming removed 1 base at V and 2 bases at J, with 8 bases between.

This clonotype was seen many times. The V gene is TRBV20-1, the J gene TRBJ2-2, with 9 bases fitting TRBD2. Germline V gives CDR1 DFQATT, CDR2 SNEGSKA (reference sequence). The V and J ends lost 0 bases and 4 bases, in that order; junction bases with no gene match: 6. CDR3 length: 16 amino acids. This CDR3 is CSARDRVSGSTGELFF. As DNA, the CDR3 is TGCAGTGCTAGAGATCGAGTTAGCGGGAGCACCGGGGAGCTGTTTTTT.

The sample holds many counts of this clonotype. The chain has TRBV15 and TRBJ2-5, with 7 bases aligning to TRBD2. CDR1 and CDR2 from the germline V gene are LNHNV and YYDKDF (reference sequence). The CDR3 covers 16 residues. Trimming removed 5 bases from V and 3 bases from J; junction bases left unmatched: 12. In DNA, the CDR3 is TGTGCCACCAGCTCTAGGGCGGGAGAACCGAAAGAGACCCAGTACTTC. Translated, it gives CATSSRAGEPKETQYF.

The table lists this clonotype with many counts. The chain carries TRBV29-1 and TRBJ2-1; 7 nucleotides line up with TRBD1. Losses at the gene ends were 4 bases for V and 13 bases for J; bases not matched to a gene: 16. This CDR3 has 14 amino acids. The V gene's germline CDR1 is SQVTM and CDR2 ANQGSEA. The CDR3 sequence is CSVVRDRDAAPQFF. The CDR3, as DNA: TGCAGCGTTGTAAGAGACAGGGACGCCGCACCCCAGTTCTTC.

This clonotype was detected a few times. This sequence joins TRBV27 and TRBJ2-1, with 9 bases identical to TRBD1. V lost 3 bases and J lost 4; bases outside the gene matches: 7. Germline V lookup: CDR1 MNHEY, CDR2 SMNVEV (reference sequence). The CDR3 is made up of 16 amino acids. DNA of the CDR3: TGTGCCAGCAGTTTGCGGGGACAGGGAACTTACAATGAGCAGTTCTTC. Its translation is CASSLRGQGTYNEQFF.

Ten or more counts support this clonotype. The chain couples TRBV29-1 to TRBJ1-2; no definite D call. Germline V gene lookup returns CDR1 SQVTM and CDR2 ANQGSEA. This CDR3 is 14 amino acids long. V gave up 4 bases and J gave up 0 bases, with 12 bases separating them. The CDR3 DNA is TGCAGCGTTGTACAGCTCCATTCTAACTATGGCTACACCTTC. This sequence encodes CSVVQLHSNYGYTF.

The gene calls are TRBV20-1 and TRBJ1-5; D gene uncertain. The CDR3 runs 14 residues. Germline V gene lookup returns CDR1 DFQATT and CDR2 SNEGSKA (reference sequence). V was shortened by 6 bases and J by 2 bases, with 14 bases between the two germline ends. The CDR3 here is CSAGQDPGNQPQHF. CDR3 coding DNA: TGCAGTGCAGGGCAAGATCCGGGCAATCAGCCCCAGCATTTT.

This chain connects TRBV5-1 to TRBJ2-3; D unresolved. The V end was cut by 0 bases, the J end by 2 bases, with 10 bases between. The CDR3 runs 15 residues. CDR1 is SGHRS and CDR2 is YFSETQ in the germline V gene. CDR3 in DNA: TGCGCCAGCAGCTTGGACTCCCCAAACACAGATACGCAGTATTTT. Translated: CASSLDSPNTDTQYF.

The chain is built from TRBV12-3 or TRBV12-4 and TRBJ2-3; D possibly matches TRBD1 or TRBD2 (6 bases each). V lost 7 bases and J lost 0, with 17 bases in between. The CDR3 sequence is 16 residues long. The CDR3 sequence is CASTPVGGRSTDTQYF. CDR3 DNA sequence: TGTGCCAGCACCCCGGTAGGGGGGCGTAGCACAGATACGCAGTATTTT.

A few counts support this clonotype. This chain connects TRBV6-1 to TRBJ1-4; tentative D call: TRBD1 (5 bases). There are 14 residues in the CDR3. V was cut by 6 bases and J by 5 bases, with 13 bases left in between. In germline, CDR1 is MNHNS, CDR2 SASEGT. The CDR3 DNA sequence: TGTGCCAGCAGACCCCCGGGGCCGAATGAAAAACTGTTTTTT. It encodes CASRPPGPNEKLFF.

This clonotype was observed many times. J is TRBJ1-2 and V is TRBV5-1; no reliable D call. V was clipped by 6 bases and J by 3 bases, with 15 bases between them. CDR3 length: 14 residues. Germline CDR1 is SGHRS and CDR2 is YFSETQ. The CDR3 region is CASIPAPGDYGYTF. CDR3 in DNA: TGCGCCAGCATACCTGCACCTGGGGACTATGGCTACACCTTC.

The genes are TRBV5-1 and TRBJ1-6; D possibly corresponds to TRBD1 (5 bases). The CDR3 totals 14 residues. The V end lost 0 bases, the J end lost 6 bases, and 7 bases lay between the germline ends. CDR1 and CDR2 from the germline V gene are SGHRS and YFSETQ. The CDR3 DNA sequence: TGCGCCAGCAGCTTGGACAGGCGTAATTCACCCCTCCACTTT. It codes for CASSLDRRNSPLHF.

This clonotype was counted at least ten times. V gene TRBV24-1 combines with J gene TRBJ2-3; D unresolved. CDR3 length: 16 amino acids. Germline V CDR1 and CDR2: KGHDR, SFDVKD. Deletions cut 5 bases from V and 5 bases from J, with 19 bases between. CDR3 DNA sequence: TGTGCCACCAGTGCCTCGACGGCAGGCCCCTTAGATACGCAGTATTTT. It codes for CATSASTAGPLDTQYF.

This clonotype was counted between two and nine times. The V call is TRBV20-1, the J call TRBJ1-1; 10 bases line up with TRBD1. V gave up 1 base and J gave up 6 bases; unmatched junction bases: 5. Germline V gene lookup returns CDR1 DFQATT and CDR2 SNEGSKA (reference sequence). The CDR3 loop spans 14 amino acids. The CDR3: CSARAPGQGPEAFF. CDR3 in DNA: TGCAGTGCTAGAGCCCCGGGACAGGGGCCTGAAGCTTTCTTT.

V is TRBV5-6 and J is TRBJ1-6, with D hard to call. The V gene's germline CDR1 is SGHDT and CDR2 YYEEEE. Trimming removed 4 bases from V and 9 bases from J, with 14 bases in between. The CDR3 is made up of 14 amino acids. The CDR3 bases are TGTGCCAGCAGCCCGGGGATAAGCCCTTCACCCCTCCACTTT. Protein sequence: CASSPGISPSPLHF. The full variable domain, rest sourced from reference TRBV5-6 and TRBJ1-6, is DAGVTQSPTHLIKTRGQQVTLRCSPKSGHDTVSWYQQALGQGPQFIFQYYEEEERQRGNFPDRFSGHQFPNYSSELNVNALLLGDSALYLCASSPGISPSPLHFGNGTRLTVT.

This clonotype was observed at least ten times. The chain carries TRBV11-2 and TRBJ2-5; D may be TRBD2 (5 bases). From germline, CDR1 is SGHAT and CDR2 FQNNGV. The CDR3 has 15 amino acids. Deletions cut 3 bases from V and 7 bases from J, with 18 bases between. The CDR3 nucleotides read TGTGCCAGCAGCTTCTCGCCTTGGGTTGGAGGGACCCAGTACTTC. Amino acid sequence: CASSFSPWVGGTQYF. Based on the CDR3 plus reference TRBV11-2 and TRBJ2-5, the full variable domain is EAGVAQSPRYKIIEKRQSVAFWCNPISGHATLYWYQQILGQGPKLLIQFQNNGVVDDSQLPKDRFSAERLKGVDSTLKIQPAKLEDSAVYLCASSFSPWVGGTQYFGPGTRLLVL.

This clonotype was counted a few times. The chain links TRBV30 to TRBJ2-3; D could derive from TRBD1 or TRBD2 (6 bases each). Germline CDR1 is GTSNPN and CDR2 is SVGIG (reference sequence). CDR3 length equals 13 residues. V was pared by 0 bases and J by 6 bases, with 10 bases between. The CDR3 region has the DNA TGTGCCTGGAGTGTATGGGGGGCGGATACGCAGTATTTT. This encodes CAWSVWGADTQYF.

This clonotype was seen at least ten times. The chain joins TRBV24-1 to TRBJ2-1, with D possibly matching TRBD2 (6 bases). The germline V and J ends were trimmed by 3 bases and 11 bases, with 13 bases remaining between them. The CDR3 sequence is 13 residues long. Germline loops: CDR1 KGHDR, CDR2 SFDVKD. This CDR3 is CATSDGGARKQFF. The CDR3, as DNA: TGTGCCACCAGTGATGGCGGGGCCCGTAAGCAGTTCTTC.